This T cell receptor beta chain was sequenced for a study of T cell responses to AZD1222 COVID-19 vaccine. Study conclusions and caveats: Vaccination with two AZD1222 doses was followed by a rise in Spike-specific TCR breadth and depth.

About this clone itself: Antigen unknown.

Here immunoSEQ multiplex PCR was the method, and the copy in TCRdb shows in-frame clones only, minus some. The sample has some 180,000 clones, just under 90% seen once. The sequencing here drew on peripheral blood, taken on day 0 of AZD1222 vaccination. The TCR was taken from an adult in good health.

The CDR3: CASSFSGARAKNIQYF. The CDR3 DNA is TGTGCCAGCAGCTTCTCCGGTGCTAGGGCCAAAAACATTCAGTACTTC. V gene TRBV7-2 combines with J gene TRBJ2-4; D call uncertain. Germline V CDR1 and CDR2: SGHTA, FQGNSA. The V and J ends lost 3 bases and 1 base respectively, with 13 bases between them. This CDR3 has 16 amino acids.